This TCR beta chain was retrieved from a study of cytomegalovirus exposure and HLA in healthy donors. Study context: Out of 150 million to 200 million T cells, an earlier analysis found fewer than 140 million unique TCR beta sequences in total. The study's findings and limits: TCR sequences were mostly rare, though some public TCRs occurred in many donors. Altogether, 170 or so TCR beta chains were recorded as cytomegalovirus-associated.

Points on this clone: Its specificity is unknown.

The PCR employed 60 Vbeta primers together with 13 Jbeta primers. Repertoires were generated with immunoSEQ multiplex PCR, while TCRdb's copy carries only in-frame clones and drops some. The repertoire has about 170,000 clones, approximately 65% of them found once; the top ten carry under 3%. CDR3 size: 19 residues. The germline gives CDR1 SGDLS, CDR2 YYNGEE. Trimming at V came to 4 bases and at J to 1 base, leaving 15 bases not matched to a gene. Material: PBMCs. The J gene is TRBJ2-4, the V gene TRBV9; TRBD2 agrees at 9 bases. The sequence was obtained from a man aged 40-49 years in good health and CMV-seronegative. CDR3 in amino acids: CASSPDPGTSYLAKNIQYF. The CDR3 region has the DNA TGTGCCAGCAGCCCGGACCCCGGGACTAGCTACTTGGCCAAAAACATTCAGTACTTC.